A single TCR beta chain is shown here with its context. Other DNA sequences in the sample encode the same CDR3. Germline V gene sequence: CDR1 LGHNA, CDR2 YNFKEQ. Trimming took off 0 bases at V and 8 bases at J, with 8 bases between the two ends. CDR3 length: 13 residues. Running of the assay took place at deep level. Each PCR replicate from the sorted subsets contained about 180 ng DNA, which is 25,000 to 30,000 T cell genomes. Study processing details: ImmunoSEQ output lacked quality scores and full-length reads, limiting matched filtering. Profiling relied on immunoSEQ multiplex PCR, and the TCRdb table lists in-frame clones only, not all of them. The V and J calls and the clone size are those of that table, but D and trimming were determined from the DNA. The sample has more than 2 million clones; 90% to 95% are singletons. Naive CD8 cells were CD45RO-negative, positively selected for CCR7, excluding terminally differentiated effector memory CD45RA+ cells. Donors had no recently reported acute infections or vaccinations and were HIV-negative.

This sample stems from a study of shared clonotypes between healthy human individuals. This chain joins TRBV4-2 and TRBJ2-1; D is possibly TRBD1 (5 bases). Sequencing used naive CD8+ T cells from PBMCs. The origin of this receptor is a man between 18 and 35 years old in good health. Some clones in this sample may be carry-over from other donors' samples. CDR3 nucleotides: TGTGCCAGCAGCCAAGATAGGGGTGATGAGCAGTTCTTC. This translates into CASSQDRGDEQFF.